This T cell receptor beta chain came from a study of T cell repertoires in cytomegalovirus infection. TCRdb re-called the reads with MiXCR, one entry per CDR3 protein. The data hold some 450,000 distinct CDR3 sequences, with roughly a third observed a single time. The V gene's germline CDR1 is DFQATT and CDR2 SNEGSKA (reference sequence). The length of the CDR3 is 13 residues. The germline V and J ends were trimmed by 2 bases and 2 bases, with 9 bases remaining between them. A few counts support this clonotype. Source material: PBMCs. V gene TRBV20-1 combines with J gene TRBJ2-5, with a weak D call TRBD1 (5 bases). The clonotype comes from a human donor in good health (CMV status not recorded). Some clones in this sample may be carry-over from other donors' samples. The CDR3 spells CSARPRQQETQYF. The DNA of the CDR3 is TGCAGTGCTAGACCCCGACAGCAAGAGACCCAGTACTTC.